This T cell receptor beta chain was found in a study of T-cell reconstitution after alpha-beta-depleted transplantation in children. As it was prepared, the TCRbeta library received unique molecular identifiers. Using its own MiXCR run on the PCR reads, TCRdb lists one record per CDR3 protein. The table has a few hundred thousand distinct CDR3 sequences, about a fifth seen once. This clonotype came up many times. The germline V and J ends were trimmed by 4 bases and 4 bases, with 11 bases remaining between them. CDR1 SQVTM and CDR2 ANQGSEA come from the germline V gene. CDR3 length: 12 residues. This sample comprised PBMCs from the stem cell graft donor, obtained from the stem cell graft. The TCR sequence derives from a human donor who donated a stem cell graft to a child with acute myeloid leukemia. V gene TRBV29-1 combines with J gene TRBJ2-7; D call uncertain. The CDR3 loop is CSVAFGPYEQYF. CDR3 bases: TGCAGCGTTGCTTTCGGCCCTTACGAGCAGTACTTC.